This TCR beta chain was captured in a study of cytomegalovirus exposure and HLA in healthy donors. PCR primers comprised 60 Vbeta and 13 Jbeta primers. Generated by immunoSEQ multiplex PCR, the TCRdb table keeps only in-frame clones and is missing some. The repertoire holds 75,000 to 90,000 clones, with less than 80% as singletons. Looked up from germline, CDR1 is SGHTA and CDR2 is FQGNSA. V lost 8 bases and J lost 4, with 15 bases in between. This CDR3 contains 14 residues. Study results and caveats: By a later analysis, the bulk of CMV-associated TCR beta chains appeared HLA-restricted. Overall, approximately 150 TCR beta chains were annotated as cytomegalovirus-associated.

In regard to this clone: The antigen remains unidentified.

This clonotype was sampled from a man younger than 40 in good health and CMV-seropositive. The sequencing sample was made of PBMCs. The genes are TRBV7-2 and TRBJ2-1; perhaps TRBD1 as D (6 bases). The CDR3 DNA reads TGTGCCAGCTTAAAAGGGGGTAGTTACAATGAGCAGTTCTTC. Translation: CASLKGGSYNEQFF.